The present TCR beta chain was sequenced within a study of tumor-infiltrating lymphocytes in primary liver carcinoma. Findings of the study overall: Significantly larger top-250-clone fractions were found in tumors than in blood (p = 0.039). It was tumor-adjacent and tumor-blood pairs that overlapped less than tumor region pairs did.

For each extraction, RNA and DNA were obtained together from about 20-30 mg of unsorted bulk tissue. Chronic HBV infection affected patients, none of whom had received treatment. Tumor samples uniformly had over 75% viable tumor cells. To note about this clonotype: What it binds is not known. The conserved closing phenylalanine or tryptophan is absent in this CDR3, likely reflecting a read error. The DNA is omitted, as the CDR3 cannot be located on it reliably, and the CDR3 follows TCRdb's listing.

The CDR3 totals 16 residues, both ends included. Germline CDR1 MGHRA, CDR2 YSYEKL. Production of TCR beta cDNA used roughly 500 ng total RNA together with a constant-region primer. Slightly modified ARM-PCR with three nested multiplex PCR rounds yielded TCR beta libraries. Both of the initial two PCR rounds ran for around 9 cycles and employed TRBV1-TRBV30 forward primers alongside a C-beta reverse primer. TCRdb itself ran the multiplex PCR reads through MiXCR, one entry per CDR3 protein. The sample consists of tens of thousands of distinct CDR3 sequences, over 65% of them appearing once. The rearrangement uses TRBV4-1 and TRBJ2-1; whether TRBD2, the table's D call, matches the DNA was not checked. The receptor was derived from a man aged 35 to 55 with primary liver carcinoma and hepatitis B virus infection. The specimen sequenced was liver tumor tissue from sampling region 5. The subset: tumor region T5, tumor centre. The CDR3 sequence is CASSQAGTSVYNEEFI.